This T cell receptor beta chain was profiled in a study of blood T cell repertoires in COVID-19. Study overall: Samples taken during acute and convalescent COVID-19 were collected in the United States, Italy and Spain.

Sequenced by immunoSEQ multiplex PCR; TCRdb stores in-frame clones only, minus some. The table records hundreds of thousands of clones, about 79% of them present only once. This TCR derives from a man older than 75 with acute or convalescent COVID-19. Sequenced sample: peripheral blood.

DNA of the CDR3: TGTGCCAGTCAACAGGGGGCGCGGGTTCAGCCCCAGCATTTT. Amino acids: CASQQGARVQPQHF. J is TRBJ1-5 and V is TRBV28, with 9 bases identical to TRBD1. The CDR3 extends over 14 amino acids. Per the germline V gene, CDR1 is MDHEN and CDR2 is SYDVKM. J gave up 6 bases and V 9 bases, and 9 bases lay outside the gene matches.